The 15 T cell receptor beta chains given below trace back to one sample, sequenced in a study of blood T cell repertoires in COVID-19. Assay used: immunoSEQ multiplex PCR; TCRdb lists only in-frame clones, some missing. Here the sample spans some 78,000 clones, about 85% being singletons. Sequenced: peripheral blood. These receptors all come from a man aged 55-75 years with active or convalescent COVID-19.

This clone is a singleton in its sample. The V gene is TRBV7-3, the J gene TRBJ2-1; TRBD2 matches at 7 bases. With V trimmed by 2 bases and J by 0 bases, 4 bases remained unmatched. The CDR3 extends over 16 amino acids. CDR1 is SGHTA, CDR2 FQGTGA, per germline. The CDR3 loop is CASSLDGGSSYNEQFF. For the CDR3, the DNA is TGTGCCAGCAGCTTAGACGGGGGGAGCTCCTACAATGAGCAGTTCTTC.

The chain couples TRBV5-1 to TRBJ1-2; 7 bases line up with TRBD1. Trimming took 5 bases from V and 8 from J; bases not matched to a gene: 9. The germline gives CDR1 SGHRS, CDR2 YFSETQ. There are 13 residues in the CDR3. The CDR3 loop is CASRTDRQYGYTF. In DNA form, the CDR3 reads TGCGCCAGCAGGACGGACAGGCAGTACGGCTACACCTTC.

This clone was observed a few times. The gene calls are TRBV5-8 and TRBJ2-7; no clear D. Per the germline V gene, CDR1 is SGHTS and CDR2 is YDEGEE. V shed 2 bases and J shed 5 bases, with 5 bases lying between them. The CDR3 is 11 amino acids. The CDR3 DNA follows: TGTGCCAGCAGCTTACTGGACGAGCAGTACTTC. Protein sequence: CASSLLDEQYF.

The chain recombines TRBV9 with TRBJ1-5; no reliable D call. CDR3 length: 14 residues. Trimming pared 0 bases from V and 6 bases from J, leaving 10 bases between. The germline V gene encodes CDR1 SGDLS and CDR2 YYNGEE. The CDR3 protein is CASSVGKAGQPQHF. The CDR3 bases are TGTGCCAGCAGCGTAGGTAAGGCGGGTCAGCCCCAGCATTTT.

The genes are TRBV27 and TRBJ1-2; TRBD1 is a possible D gene (6 bases). Deletions cut 4 bases from V and 4 bases from J, with 16 bases between. The germline V gene encodes CDR1 MNHEY and CDR2 SMNVEV (reference sequence). The CDR3 runs 15 residues. The CDR3 sequence: CASSSTDTGSYGYTF. The CDR3 DNA sequence: TGTGCCAGCAGTTCCACTGACACAGGGAGCTATGGCTACACCTTC.

The rearrangement links TRBV7-2 to TRBJ2-5; 12 bases are shared with TRBD2. J was trimmed by 1 base and V by 0 bases; bases with no gene match: 6. There are 18 residues in the CDR3. Looked up from germline, CDR1 is SGHTA and CDR2 is FQGNSA. Here the CDR3 DNA reads TGTGCCAGCAGCTTAGCCCCCTTACTAGCGGGGGGCCAAGAGACCCAGTACTTC. Protein product: CASSLAPLLAGGQETQYF.

This clone showed up just a few times. V and J are TRBV19 and TRBJ1-6, with a weak D call TRBD1 (6 bases). Germline CDR1 is LNHDA and CDR2 is SQIVND (reference sequence). The length of the CDR3 is 12 residues. Trimming pared 7 bases from V and 10 bases from J, leaving 11 bases between. The CDR3 reads CASTGVRSPLHF. In DNA, the CDR3 is TGTGCCAGTACAGGGGTAAGATCACCCCTCCACTTT.

The rearrangement uses TRBV6-5 and TRBJ1-2, with TRBD1 matching over 9 bases. The CDR3 is 14 amino acids. The J segment lost 8 bases and the V segment lost 6 bases, leaving 10 bases of the junction unmatched. Germline CDR1 reads MNHEY; CDR2 reads SVGAGI. This CDR3 is CASSWGTGNLGYTF. As DNA, the CDR3 is TGTGCCAGCAGCTGGGGGACAGGGAATCTAGGCTACACCTTC.

This sequence joins TRBV10-3 and TRBJ2-1; TRBD1 matches at 8 bases. Per germline, CDR1 ENHRY and CDR2 SYGVKD. V shed 6 bases, J shed 6 bases, and the junction held 4 bases outside the gene matches. This CDR3 is built from 13 residues. The CDR3 protein is CAISYGQGNEQFF. The CDR3 DNA follows: TGTGCCATCAGCTACGGACAGGGCAATGAGCAGTTCTTC.

The chain joins TRBV6-5 to TRBJ2-5; no clear D gene. Trimming pared 0 bases from V and 5 bases from J, leaving 16 bases between. The CDR3 loop spans 16 amino acids. Germline CDR1 reads MNHEY; CDR2 reads SVGAGI. CDR3 region: CASSYSMRTSAETQYF. Here the CDR3 DNA reads TGTGCCAGCAGTTACTCGATGAGAACCTCTGCCGAGACCCAGTACTTC.

J is TRBJ2-5 and V is TRBV25-1; D not resolved. CDR1 is MGHDK and CDR2 is SYGVNS in the germline V gene. There are 14 residues in the CDR3. Trimming took off 3 bases at V and 0 bases at J, with 8 bases between the two ends. The CDR3 nucleotides read TGTGCCAGCAGTGACGGAGCGCACCAAGAGACCCAGTACTTC. Its protein product is CASSDGAHQETQYF.

This clone occurred a few times. This chain uses TRBV29-1 with TRBJ1-5, with D maybe TRBD1 (5 bases). CDR3 size: 12 residues. Germline values: CDR1 SQVTM, CDR2 ANQGSEA. Trimming stripped 7 bases from V and 4 bases from J, with 11 bases between. The CDR3 region is CSAGQSNQPQHF. CDR3 DNA: TGCAGCGCTGGACAATCAAATCAGCCCCAGCATTTT.

The CDR3 here is CASSPMRAGGAYEQYF. CDR3 nucleotides: TGTGCCAGCAGCCCGATGAGGGCGGGGGGCGCATACGAGCAGTACTTC. The chain employs TRBV7-2 and TRBJ2-7, with 8 bases matching TRBD2. The V and J ends lost 5 bases and 4 bases, in that order; junction bases with no gene match: 13. Germline CDR1 SGHTA, CDR2 FQGNSA. The CDR3 extends over 16 amino acids.

The rearrangement joins TRBV7-2 to TRBJ2-1, with TRBD2 matching over 12 bases. Trimming cost V 5 bases and J 1 base; bases outside gene matches: 3. In germline, CDR1 is SGHTA, CDR2 FQGNSA. There are 16 residues in the CDR3. The CDR3 reads CASSLGLAGSYNEQFF. The CDR3 bases are TGTGCCAGCAGCCTGGGACTAGCGGGTTCCTACAATGAGCAGTTCTTC.

This clone was seen a few times. This chain connects TRBV5-4 to TRBJ2-3; D unclear. The V end lost 4 bases, the J end lost 7 bases, and 10 bases lay between the germline ends. Germline CDR1 is SGHNT and CDR2 is YYREEE (reference sequence). The CDR3 sequence is 12 residues long. DNA for the CDR3: TGTGCCAGCAGCCCAGATTTAAATACGCAGTATTTT. Its protein product is CASSPDLNTQYF.